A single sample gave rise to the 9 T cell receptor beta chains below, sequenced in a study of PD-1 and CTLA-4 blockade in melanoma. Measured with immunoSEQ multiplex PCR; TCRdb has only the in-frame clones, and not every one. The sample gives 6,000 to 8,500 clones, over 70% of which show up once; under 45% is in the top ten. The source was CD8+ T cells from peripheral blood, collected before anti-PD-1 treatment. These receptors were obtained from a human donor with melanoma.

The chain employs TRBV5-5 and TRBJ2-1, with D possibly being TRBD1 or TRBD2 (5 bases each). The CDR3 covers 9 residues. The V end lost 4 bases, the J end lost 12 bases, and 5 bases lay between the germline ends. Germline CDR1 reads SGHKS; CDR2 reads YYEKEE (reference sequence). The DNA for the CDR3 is TGTGCCAGCAGCGGGGGGCAGTTCTTC. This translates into CASSGGQFF.

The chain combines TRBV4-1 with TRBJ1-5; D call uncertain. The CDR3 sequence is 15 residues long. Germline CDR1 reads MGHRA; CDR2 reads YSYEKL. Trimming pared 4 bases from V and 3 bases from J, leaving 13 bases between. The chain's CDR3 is CASSLGPGNNQPQHF. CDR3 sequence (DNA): TGCGCCAGCAGCCTCGGGCCCGGGAACAATCAGCCCCAGCATTTT.

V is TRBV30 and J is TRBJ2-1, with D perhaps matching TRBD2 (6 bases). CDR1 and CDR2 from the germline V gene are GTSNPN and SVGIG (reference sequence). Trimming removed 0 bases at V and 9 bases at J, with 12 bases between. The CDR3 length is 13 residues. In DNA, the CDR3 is TGTGCCTGGAGTGTACATCCCGGGGGTGAGCAGTTCTTC. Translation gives CAWSVHPGGEQFF.

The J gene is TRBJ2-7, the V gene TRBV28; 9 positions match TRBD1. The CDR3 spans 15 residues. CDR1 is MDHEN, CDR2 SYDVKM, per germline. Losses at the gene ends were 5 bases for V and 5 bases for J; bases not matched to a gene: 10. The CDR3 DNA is TGTGCCAGCAGTCTCTCTTGGACAGGGGTTAACGAGCAGTACTTC. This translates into CASSLSWTGVNEQYF. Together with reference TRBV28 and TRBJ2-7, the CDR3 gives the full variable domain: DVKVTQSSRYLVKRTGEKVFLECVQDMDHENMFWYRQDPGLGLRLIYFSYDVKMKEKGDIPEGYSVSREKKERFSLILESASTNQTSMYLCASSLSWTGVNEQYFGPGTRLTVT.

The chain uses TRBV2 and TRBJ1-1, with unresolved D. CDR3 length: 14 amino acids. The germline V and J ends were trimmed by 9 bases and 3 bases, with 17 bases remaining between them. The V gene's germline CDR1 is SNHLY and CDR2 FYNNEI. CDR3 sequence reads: CARRVTGLDTEAFF. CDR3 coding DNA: TGTGCCAGGAGGGTAACGGGGTTGGACACTGAAGCTTTCTTT. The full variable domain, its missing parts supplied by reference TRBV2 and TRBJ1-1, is EPEVTQTPSHQVTQMGQEVILRCVPISNHLYFYWYRQILGQKVEFLVSFYNNEISEKSEIFDDQFSVERPDGSNFTLKIRSTKLEDSAMYFCARRVTGLDTEAFFGQGTRLTVV.

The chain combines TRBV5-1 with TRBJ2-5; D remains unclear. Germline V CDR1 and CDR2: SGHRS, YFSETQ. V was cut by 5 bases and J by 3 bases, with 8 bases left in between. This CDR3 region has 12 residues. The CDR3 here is CASRTDKETQYF. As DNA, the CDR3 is TGCGCCAGCAGAACAGATAAAGAGACCCAGTACTTC.

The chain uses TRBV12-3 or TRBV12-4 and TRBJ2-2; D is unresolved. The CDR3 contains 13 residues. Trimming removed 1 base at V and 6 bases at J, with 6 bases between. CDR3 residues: CASSLVSAGELFF. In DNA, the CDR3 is TGTGCCAGCAGTTTAGTTTCGGCCGGGGAGCTGTTTTTT.

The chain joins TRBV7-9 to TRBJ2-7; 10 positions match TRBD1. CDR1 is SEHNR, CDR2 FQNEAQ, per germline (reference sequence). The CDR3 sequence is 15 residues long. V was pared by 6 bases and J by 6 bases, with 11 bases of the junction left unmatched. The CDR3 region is CASSSPRDRGGEQYF. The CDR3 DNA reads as TGTGCCAGCAGTTCCCCCCGGGACAGGGGAGGCGAGCAGTACTTC.

CDR3 nucleotide sequence: TGTGCCAGCAGCTTACTTAAGGACCCGGGACACCGGAATACTCAGCCCTACGAGCAGTACTTC. As protein: CASSLLKDPGHRNTQPYEQYF. The chain is built from TRBV3-1 (or the pseudogene TRBV3-2) and TRBJ2-7, with D possibly TRBD1 on 6 matching bases. Germline CDR1 and CDR2: LGHDT and YNNKEL (reference sequence). This CDR3 spans 21 amino acids. V lost 5 bases, J lost 2 bases, and 34 bases lay in between.